This T cell receptor (beta chain) was identified in a study of blood T cell repertoires in COVID-19. Across the whole study: Samples of COVID-19 (acute and convalescent) were obtained from the United States, Italy and Spain. Sources were T cells, B-cell-depleted T cells, or PBMCs; the material itself was cDNA or gDNA.

The CDR3 sequence is 14 residues long. Germline assignment: CDR1 SGHTA and CDR2 FQGNSA. Trimming shortened V by 5 bases and J by 1 base, and 11 bases separated the two germline ends. Some clones are missing from TCRdb's copy, which holds only in-frame ones; the method was immunoSEQ multiplex PCR. The sample records under 200,000 clones, 84% being singletons. J is TRBJ1-1 and V is TRBV7-2, with a weak D call TRBD1 (5 bases). Sequenced sample: peripheral blood. This clonotype was obtained from a young man with active or convalescent COVID-19. The CDR3 DNA sequence: TGTGCCAGCAGCCGCCAGGGAGGGAACACTGAAGCTTTCTTT. It translates to CASSRQGGNTEAFF.